This passage covers 9 T cell receptor beta chains from one sample sequenced in a study of shared clonotypes between healthy human individuals. The protocol was immunoSEQ multiplex PCR, while the TCRdb copy is restricted to in-frame clones and leaves out a portion. The sample yields a few million clones, about 92% seen once. What was sequenced was naive CD4+ T cells sorted from blood. This sample's subset: CD45RA+ positively selected. The receptor set was obtained from a man younger than 30 in good health.

The chain carries TRBV19 and TRBJ2-5; 8 bases are a match to TRBD2. The CDR3 is 15 residues long. The germline V gene encodes CDR1 LNHDA and CDR2 SQIVND (reference sequence). Trimming removed 9 bases from V and 1 base from J; junction bases left unmatched: 10. This chain's CDR3 is CASKMGLGLQETQYF. Here the CDR3 DNA reads TGTGCCAGCAAAATGGGACTAGGGCTCCAAGAGACCCAGTACTTC.

As concerns this clone: In the same sample, other DNA sequences code for this CDR3. J is TRBJ1-4 and V is TRBV7-2; TRBD1 agrees at 7 bases. The CDR3 consists of 14 residues. V dropped 2 bases and J dropped 8; count of bases not matched to a gene: 5. Germline lookup yields CDR1 SGHTA and CDR2 FQGNSA. CDR3 bases: TGTGCCAGCAGCTTAAGCAGGGGGGGGGAAAAACTGTTTTTT. It encodes CASSLSRGGEKLFF.

The V call is TRBV11-3, the J call TRBJ2-3; D unresolved. Trimming took 0 bases from V and 6 from J, leaving 10 bases between them. The CDR3 has 14 residues. Germline V lookup: CDR1 SGHNT, CDR2 YENEEA. CDR3 in DNA: TGTGCCAGCAGCTTAGACAGAGCCCGGGATACGCAGTATTTT. As protein: CASSLDRARDTQYF.

The V call is TRBV7-2, the J call TRBJ2-7, with D possibly called TRBD1 or TRBD2 (6 bases each). The germline V gene has CDR1 SGHTA and CDR2 FQGNSA. The CDR3 loop spans 14 amino acids. V lost 5 bases, J lost 3 bases, and 14 bases lay in between. The CDR3 DNA reads TGTGCCAGCAGCGAAGGGGGGTCTCTCTACGAGCAGTACTTC. Translating gives CASSEGGSLYEQYF.

V and J are TRBV9 and TRBJ1-6, with TRBD1 matching over 8 bases. CDR1 and CDR2 from the germline V gene are SGDLS and YYNGEE. J gave up 10 bases and V 6 bases, and 6 bases lay outside the gene matches. The CDR3 covers 13 residues. The CDR3 spells CASTGQDNSPLHF. DNA of the CDR3: TGTGCCAGCACGGGACAGGACAACTCACCCCTCCACTTT.

This clone came up a few times. The V gene is TRBV10-1, the J gene TRBJ2-7; no firm D call. The DNA end lines up better with TRBJ2-5; the J call may be wrong. The CDR3 covers 13 residues. CDR1 is WNHNN, CDR2 SYGVQD, per germline (reference sequence). The CDR3 coding sequence is TGCGCCAGCAGTGAGGACCCTTGGGGGACCCAGTACTTC. Translated, it gives CASSEDPWGTQYF.

The rearrangement links TRBV6-1 to TRBJ2-5; D might be TRBD1 or TRBD2, each matching 6 bases. In germline, CDR1 is MNHNS, CDR2 SASEGT. The CDR3 spans 11 residues. The V end lost 4 bases, the J end lost 9 bases, and 9 bases lay between the germline ends. This CDR3 reads CASSGGAAQYF. CDR3 nucleotide sequence: TGTGCCAGCAGTGGGGGGGCGGCCCAGTACTTC.

This sequence joins TRBV6-1 and TRBJ1-6; D gene uncertain. There are 12 residues in the CDR3. V dropped 7 bases and J dropped 11 bases, with 12 bases sitting between them. CDR1 is MNHNS, CDR2 SASEGT, per germline. CDR3: CASTASRPPLHF. The CDR3 nucleotides read TGTGCCAGCACCGCATCCCGGCCACCCCTCCACTTT.

V usage is TRBV29-1 and J usage is TRBJ1-1; D unclear. Between the trimmed V and J ends, which lost 1 base and 3 bases, there was a span of 9 bases. The CDR3 has 13 residues. From germline, CDR1 is SQVTM and CDR2 ANQGSEA. CDR3 coding DNA: TGCAGCGTTGAAGGGAGATCGGACACTGAAGCTTTCTTT. Protein product: CSVEGRSDTEAFF.